The 5 T cell receptor beta chains in this list originate from one sample, sequenced in a study of T cell responses to AZD1222 COVID-19 vaccine. Profiling relied on immunoSEQ multiplex PCR, and the TCRdb table lists in-frame clones only, not all of them. The data show about 74,000 clones, with more than 85% seen just once and more than 7.5% held by the top ten. The specimen was peripheral blood, collected 28 days after the second AZD1222 dose. The receptors here all came from an adult who received the AZD1222 COVID-19 vaccine.

This sequence joins TRBV6-2 or TRBV6-3 and TRBJ1-1; D is undetermined. Germline V gene sequence: CDR1 MNHEY, CDR2 SVGEGT. The CDR3 spans 15 residues. The germline V and J ends were trimmed by 5 bases and 7 bases, with 20 bases remaining between them. The CDR3 protein is CASSVDTVFQSEAFF. Here the CDR3 DNA reads TGTGCCAGCAGTGTCGACACAGTTTTCCAAAGTGAAGCTTTCTTT.

This chain links TRBV6-5 with TRBJ1-2; D unclear. The CDR3 length is 13 residues. V lost 4 bases, J lost 4 bases, and 10 bases lay in between. CDR1 MNHEY and CDR2 SVGAGI come from the germline V gene. The CDR3 reads CASSSQVSYGYTF. CDR3 in DNA: TGTGCCAGCAGTTCCCAGGTTTCCTATGGCTACACCTTC.

V gene TRBV19 combines with J gene TRBJ2-1, with D uncertain. CDR1 and CDR2 (germline): LNHDA, SQIVND (reference sequence). The germline V and J ends were trimmed by 5 bases and 2 bases, with 10 bases remaining between them. This CDR3 has 14 amino acids. CDR3 residues: CASSPGLPYNEQFF. In nucleotides, the CDR3 is TGTGCCAGTAGTCCCGGGCTACCCTACAATGAGCAGTTCTTC.

The chain has TRBV7-3 and TRBJ2-3; D not resolved. With 5 bases removed from V and 1 base from J, the gap between germline ends came to 13 bases. The CDR3 length is 15 residues. Germline values: CDR1 SGHTA, CDR2 FQGTGA. The chain's CDR3 is CASSLDPRGTDTQYF. CDR3 bases: TGTGCCAGCAGCCTTGACCCCCGGGGCACAGATACGCAGTATTTT.

The CDR3 nucleotides are TGTGCCAGCAGCTTTGCTGGGGATCAACGCGAGCAGTACTTC. Its protein product is CASSFAGDQREQYF. The chain employs TRBV7-8 and TRBJ2-7; no clear D gene. The CDR3 contains 14 residues. Between the trimmed V and J ends, which lost 3 bases and 6 bases, there was a span of 15 bases. Germline values: CDR1 SGHVS, CDR2 FQNEAQ.